One sample yielded the 9 T cell receptor beta chains listed below, sequenced in a study of technical replicates of blood from a few donors. Generated by immunoSEQ multiplex PCR, the TCRdb table keeps only in-frame clones and is missing some. The sample has tens of thousands of clones, approximately 90% seen once. Sequencing input: T cells isolated from PBMCs. Receptor source: a human donor in good health.

The chain uses TRBV15 and TRBJ2-2; 7 nucleotides align to TRBD2. Germline V CDR1 and CDR2: LNHNV, YYDKDF (reference sequence). V lost 7 bases, J lost 4 bases, and 15 bases stayed unmatched. CDR3 size: 17 residues. CDR3 nucleotides: TGTGCCACCACCAGGCCGTGGGAGGGCCAAGGCACCGGGGAGCTGTTTTTT. Its protein is CATTRPWEGQGTGELFF.

This rearrangement joins TRBV7-9 to TRBJ1-2, with 7 bases that match TRBD1. This CDR3 has 15 residues. The germline gives CDR1 SEHNR, CDR2 FQNEAQ (reference sequence). The trim removed 5 bases at V and 8 bases at J, leaving 14 bases unmatched. Here the CDR3 reads CASSIIRDSGRGYTF. The CDR3 DNA follows: TGTGCCAGCAGCATTATTAGGGACAGTGGAAGAGGCTACACCTTC.

The V gene is TRBV28, the J gene TRBJ1-4; no definite D call. The length of the CDR3 is 15 residues. V was cut by 2 bases and J by 7 bases, with 14 bases left in between. Per germline, CDR1 MDHEN and CDR2 SYDVKM. The DNA for the CDR3 is TGTGCCAGCAGTTTAATGCTCCTTCACGGTGAAAAACTGTTTTTT. Its protein is CASSLMLLHGEKLFF.

The V and J genes are TRBV7-6 and TRBJ1-3; D remains ambiguous. With 5 bases removed from V and 4 bases from J, the gap between germline ends came to 15 bases. The germline V gene encodes CDR1 SGHVS and CDR2 FNYEAQ. This CDR3 has 15 amino acids. Here the CDR3 DNA reads TGTGCCAGCAGCCCCGTAGCGGGCGGAGGAAACACCATATATTTT. It specifies CASSPVAGGGNTIYF.

V usage is TRBV23-1 and J usage is TRBJ1-6; D not certain. TRBV23-1 is recorded as an ORF, its role being uncertain. CDR3 length: 17 residues. The V gene lost 0 bases and the J gene lost 5 bases, with 14 bases spanning the gap. DNA for the CDR3: TGCGCCAGCAGTCAATCTGGCGGTCCCCAAAATAATTCACCCCTCCACTTT. Its protein product is CASSQSGGPQNNSPLHF.

The chain is built from TRBV4-1 and TRBJ2-7; D possibly corresponds to TRBD2 (6 bases). The CDR3 contains 18 residues. The V gene lost 0 bases and the J gene lost 3 bases, with 21 bases spanning the gap. Germline V gene lookup returns CDR1 MGHRA and CDR2 YSYEKL. Written as DNA, the CDR3 is TGCGCCAGCAGCCAAGAGTTGGGGGGAACGGATGTGGTCTACGAGCAGTACTTC. This encodes CASSQELGGTDVVYEQYF.

The chain uses TRBV27 and TRBJ2-1; a possible D gene is TRBD1 (9 bases). The V end lost 5 bases, the J end lost 4 bases, and 18 bases lay between the germline ends. Germline assignment: CDR1 MNHEY and CDR2 SMNVEV (reference sequence). The CDR3 runs 16 residues. The CDR3: CASSPGGTGTYNEQFF. The CDR3 DNA reads as TGTGCCAGCAGTCCGGGAGGGACAGGGACTTACAATGAGCAGTTCTTC.

The CDR3 loop is CSVEEVGVYGYTF. The DNA for the CDR3 is TGCAGCGTTGAAGAAGTAGGGGTCTATGGCTACACCTTC. This chain links TRBV29-1 with TRBJ1-2, with a possible D match to TRBD1 (5 bases). Germline lookup yields CDR1 SQVTM and CDR2 ANQGSEA. The CDR3 covers 13 residues. V lost 0 bases and J 4 bases, leaving 9 bases between the germline ends.

This clone was seen a handful of times. The J gene is TRBJ1-6, the V gene TRBV2, with 10 bases matching TRBD1. Germline V gives CDR1 SNHLY, CDR2 FYNNEI. The CDR3 spans 14 residues. V trimming: 7 bases; J trimming: 9 bases; junction bases outside the gene matches: 6. The DNA of the CDR3 is TGTGCCAGCAATACCCGGGACAGGGGTTCACCCCTCCACTTT. Its protein product is CASNTRDRGSPLHF.